Presented here are 31 T cell receptor beta chains from one specimen sequenced in a study of response to subunit inactivated influenza vaccine. A single record per CDR3 protein comes from TCRdb applying MiXCR to the RT-PCR reads. Of 700,000 to 900,000 distinct CDR3 sequences in the sample, around 20% were seen once. The input for sequencing was PBMCs from blood, taken about 5 days after vaccination. The receptors were sampled from a man aged 50-60 years who received an inactivated influenza vaccine.

This chain links TRBV28 with TRBJ2-2; no reliable D call. The length of the CDR3 is 17 residues. With 3 bases removed from V and 3 bases from J, the gap between germline ends came to 17 bases. Germline lookup yields CDR1 MDHEN and CDR2 SYDVKM. CDR3 nucleotide sequence: TGTGCCAGCAGTTTTCCCTCCACGGGTGCGGACACCGGGGAGCTGTTTTTT. It translates to CASSFPSTGADTGELFF. Full variable domain (remainder filled in from reference TRBV28 and TRBJ2-2): DVKVTQSSRYLVKRTGEKVFLECVQDMDHENMFWYRQDPGLGLRLIYFSYDVKMKEKGDIPEGYSVSREKKERFSLILESASTNQTSMYLCASSFPSTGADTGELFFGEGSRLTVL.

V is TRBV4-3 and J is TRBJ2-1, with TRBD2 as a possible D gene (6 bases). The CDR3 spans 15 residues. Trimming removed 4 bases from V and 8 bases from J, with 18 bases in between. Germline assignment: CDR1 LGHNA and CDR2 YSLEER. CDR3 residues: CASSLYLGGVDEQFF. The CDR3, as DNA: TGCGCCAGCAGCCTCTATCTGGGGGGTGTTGATGAGCAGTTCTTC.

A few counts support this clonotype. The gene calls are TRBV20-1 and TRBJ2-5, with TRBD2 as a possible D gene (6 bases). V lost 0 bases to trimming and J lost 4 bases, with 15 bases between them. Germline loops: CDR1 DFQATT, CDR2 SNEGSKA (reference sequence). The CDR3 runs 15 residues. CDR3 DNA: TGCAGTGCTAGAGATCGGGGTAGCGGACGAGAGACCCAGTACTTC. Its protein product is CSARDRGSGRETQYF.

This clonotype occurred a few times. This chain joins TRBV4-1 and TRBJ2-7; D unresolved. CDR1 and CDR2 (germline): MGHRA, YSYEKL. This CDR3 has 15 amino acids. Trimming shortened V by 0 bases and J by 2 bases, and 11 bases separated the two germline ends. CDR3 region: CASSQDWAEAYEQYF. CDR3 sequence (DNA): TGCGCCAGCAGCCAAGATTGGGCGGAAGCCTACGAGCAGTACTTC.

V is TRBV11-1 and J is TRBJ2-5; D ambiguous. The CDR3 contains 13 residues. Germline V CDR1 and CDR2: SGHAT, FQDESV (reference sequence). The ends were cut back, 0 bases at V and 5 bases at J, with 7 bases in the middle. In nucleotides, the CDR3 is TGTGCCAGCAGCTTAGCTGGGATTGAGACCCAGTACTTC. The encoded protein is CASSLAGIETQYF. Full variable domain (remainder filled in from reference TRBV11-1 and TRBJ2-5): EAEVAQSPRYKITEKSQAVAFWCDPISGHATLYWYRQILGQGPELLVQFQDESVVDDSQLPKDRFSAERLKGVDSTLKIQPAELGDSAMYLCASSLAGIETQYFGPGTRLLVL.

This chain links TRBV5-1 with TRBJ2-5; D call uncertain. In germline, CDR1 is SGHRS, CDR2 YFSETQ. The CDR3 runs 11 residues. Trimming took 7 bases from V and 6 from J, leaving 10 bases between them. The CDR3 reads CASADEKTQYF. CDR3 DNA: TGCGCCAGCGCGGATGAGAAGACCCAGTACTTC.

The chain is built from TRBV3-1 and TRBJ2-7, with D unclear. Germline assignment: CDR1 LGHDT and CDR2 YNNKEL (reference sequence). The CDR3 spans 15 residues. Trimming shortened V by 3 bases and J by 3 bases, and 15 bases separated the two germline ends. Here the CDR3 reads CASSQGGGSLYEQYF. CDR3 nucleotides: TGTGCCAGCAGCCAGGGCGGCGGATCTCTCTACGAGCAGTACTTC.

The V and J genes are TRBV28 and TRBJ1-2; the D gene is possibly TRBD1 (6 bases). The germline gives CDR1 MDHEN, CDR2 SYDVKM. Trimming shortened V by 4 bases and J by 7 bases, and 16 bases separated the two germline ends. The CDR3 consists of 14 residues. CDR3 sequence reads: CASSSPGAGGGYTF. CDR3 nucleotides: TGTGCCAGCAGTTCCCCGGGGGCTGGAGGTGGCTACACCTTC.

This clonotype was seen a handful of times. The CDR3 here is CASTNRGRGKLFF. CDR3 coding DNA: TGTGCCAGCACCAACAGGGGCAGGGGGAAACTGTTTTTT. The chain links TRBV6-1 to TRBJ1-4; 7 bases map to TRBD1. The CDR3 totals 13 residues. V gave up 7 bases and J gave up 11 bases; unmatched junction bases: 10. CDR1 is MNHNS, CDR2 SASEGT, per germline.

This sequence joins TRBV2 and TRBJ1-6, with D possibly matching TRBD1 (5 bases). CDR3 size: 13 residues. Germline CDR1 is SNHLY and CDR2 is FYNNEI. The V end was cut by 1 base, the J end by 10 bases, with 8 bases between. The CDR3 nucleotides are TGTGCCAGCAGTGAAGGGGGACGATCACCCCTCCACTTT. Protein product: CASSEGGRSPLHF. The full variable domain, in which reference TRBV2 and TRBJ1-6 provide the parts outside the CDR3, is EPEVTQTPSHQVTQMGQEVILRCVPISNHLYFYWYRQILGQKVEFLVSFYNNEISEKSEIFDDQFSVERPDGSNFTLKIRSTKLEDSAMYFCASSEGGRSPLHFGNGTRLTVT.

CDR3 sequence (DNA): TGCAGTGCTATCCAAATAGCGGGAGGCTATGAGCAGTTCTTC. Its translation is CSAIQIAGGYEQFF. V gene TRBV20-1 combines with J gene TRBJ2-1, with TRBD2 matching 10 bases. Germline lookup yields CDR1 DFQATT and CDR2 SNEGSKA (reference sequence). Unmatched junction bases numbered 8, after V lost 4 bases and J lost 8 bases. The CDR3 covers 14 residues.

The chain joins TRBV12-3 or TRBV12-4 to TRBJ2-6; 8 bases are shared with TRBD1. J lost 3 bases, V lost 7 bases, and 8 bases had no gene match. This CDR3 is built from 16 residues. Here the CDR3 DNA reads TGTGCCAGCAATCCCACAGGGGGTGGTGGGGCCAACGTCCTGACTTTC. Residues: CASNPTGGGGANVLTF.

This clonotype appeared a few times. The V gene is TRBV3-1, the J gene TRBJ1-2; a possible D gene is TRBD1 (6 bases). Germline values: CDR1 LGHDT, CDR2 YNNKEL (reference sequence). CDR3 length equals 16 residues. V was trimmed by 1 base and J by 4 bases, leaving 16 bases between them. The CDR3 sequence: CASSQGPPGGGYGYTF. The CDR3 bases are TGTGCCAGCAGCCAAGGACCGCCGGGGGGCGGCTATGGCTACACCTTC.

This sequence joins TRBV6-5 and TRBJ2-7; D tentatively fits TRBD1 or TRBD2 (5 bases each). This CDR3 region has 12 residues. V lost 7 bases and J lost 2, with 9 bases in between. Germline values: CDR1 MNHEY, CDR2 SVGAGI. The chain's CDR3 is CASMGDAYEQYF. In DNA form, the CDR3 reads TGTGCCAGCATGGGGGACGCCTACGAGCAGTACTTC.

The V and J genes are TRBV21-1 and TRBJ1-2. TRBV21-1 is described as a pseudogene. CDR3 length equals 15 residues. The CDR3 here is CASSKAPRRGYGYTF. CDR3 nucleotides: TGTGCCAGCAGCAAAGCTCCGCGGCGGGGCTATGGCTACACCTTC.

The chain combines TRBV5-1 with TRBJ2-5; TRBD2 might be the D (5 bases). The CDR3 length is 15 residues. Germline CDR1 and CDR2: SGHRS and YFSETQ. V shed 1 base and J shed 2 bases, with 12 bases lying between them. The CDR3 loop reads CASSLQAALQETQYF. The CDR3 DNA reads as TGCGCCAGCAGCTTGCAAGCGGCCCTACAAGAGACCCAGTACTTC.

J is TRBJ2-1 and V is TRBV18; D not resolved. Trimming removed 1 base at V and 8 bases at J, with 9 bases between. The germline V gene has CDR1 KGHSH and CDR2 LQKENI. The CDR3 length is 13 residues. This CDR3 is CASSPRIGDEQFF. The DNA for the CDR3 is TGTGCCAGCTCACCACGAATAGGTGATGAGCAGTTCTTC.

This clonotype has only a few counts. V gene TRBV3-1 combines with J gene TRBJ2-2; 10 nucleotides line up with TRBD1. V lost 4 bases, J lost 4 bases, and 3 bases stayed unmatched. The CDR3 sequence is 15 residues long. Germline CDR1 and CDR2: LGHDT and YNNKEL (reference sequence). CDR3 protein: CASSPRDRGTGELFF. CDR3 in DNA: TGTGCCAGCAGCCCCCGGGACAGGGGCACCGGGGAGCTGTTTTTT.

This clonotype was recorded a few times. The genes are TRBV2 and TRBJ2-1, with D perhaps matching TRBD1 or TRBD2 (5 bases each). This CDR3 has 12 residues. Trimming pared 2 bases from V and 8 bases from J, leaving 7 bases between. Germline assignment: CDR1 SNHLY and CDR2 FYNNEI. CDR3 protein: CASSERGHEQFF. The CDR3 DNA is TGTGCCAGCAGTGAAAGGGGACATGAGCAGTTCTTC.

V and J are TRBV6-5 and TRBJ2-4, with D unclear. Trimming shortened V by 0 bases and J by 0 bases, and 12 bases separated the two germline ends. The CDR3 spans 17 residues. Germline V CDR1 and CDR2: MNHEY, SVGAGI. The CDR3 is CASSYSPLRLAKNIQYF. The CDR3 DNA reads as TGTGCCAGCAGTTACTCACCCTTAAGGCTAGCCAAAAACATTCAGTACTTC.

J is TRBJ2-1 and V is TRBV24-1; no definite D call. The germline CDR1 and CDR2 sequences are KGHDR and SFDVKD. The length of the CDR3 is 13 residues. V was clipped by 4 bases and J by 6 bases, with 9 bases between them. CDR3 nucleotides: TGTGCCACCAGTGACCCCGTGATCAATGAGCAGTTCTTC. Protein sequence: CATSDPVINEQFF.

This clonotype was seen a handful of times. The rearrangement links TRBV5-6 to TRBJ2-3; D is perhaps TRBD2 (6 bases). CDR1 SGHDT and CDR2 YYEEEE come from the germline V gene. CDR3 size: 16 residues. Between the trimmed V and J ends, which lost 4 bases and 0 bases, there was a span of 15 bases. DNA of the CDR3: TGTGCCAGCAGCGCGGGGACGGCCTCTAGCACAGATACGCAGTATTTT. As protein: CASSAGTASSTDTQYF. Complete variable domain (other parts from reference TRBV5-6 and TRBJ2-3): DAGVTQSPTHLIKTRGQQVTLRCSPKSGHDTVSWYQQALGQGPQFIFQYYEEEERQRGNFPDRFSGHQFPNYSSELNVNALLLGDSALYLCASSAGTASSTDTQYFGPGTRLTVL.

A few counts support this clonotype. The rearrangement links TRBV3-1 to TRBJ1-6, with D hard to call. Germline V lookup: CDR1 LGHDT, CDR2 YNNKEL (reference sequence). CDR3 length: 14 residues. V was shortened by 3 bases and J by 10 bases, with 13 bases between the two germline ends. The CDR3 reads CASSHRDFNSPLHF. The DNA for the CDR3 is TGTGCCAGCAGCCATCGTGATTTTAACTCACCCCTCCACTTT.

The rearrangement joins TRBV14 to TRBJ2-5; 9 bases align to TRBD1. Per the germline V gene, CDR1 is SGHDN and CDR2 is FVKESK. The ends lost 3 bases at V and 5 bases at J; junction bases unmatched: 4. This CDR3 contains 14 residues. As DNA, the CDR3 is TGTGCCAGCAGCCATACAGGGGGCCTGGAGACCCAGTACTTC. The encoded protein is CASSHTGGLETQYF.

The sample holds a few counts of this clonotype. The chain uses TRBV27 and TRBJ2-1; 7 nucleotides align to TRBD1. V trimming: 6 bases; J trimming: 2 bases; junction bases outside the gene matches: 22. Germline-derived CDR1 and CDR2 are MNHEY and SMNVEV (reference sequence). The CDR3 runs 20 residues. The CDR3 DNA follows: TGTGCCAGCAGGCGATCAATTTTGCCCCGACAGGGCGCAACCTACAATGAGCAGTTCTTC. This translates into CASRRSILPRQGATYNEQFF.

This clonotype was observed many times. This rearrangement joins TRBV5-1 to TRBJ2-7; D gene uncertain. CDR1 and CDR2 from the germline V gene are SGHRS and YFSETQ. V dropped 5 bases and J dropped 3 bases, with 15 bases sitting between them. The CDR3 has 14 residues. The CDR3 DNA reads TGCGCCAGCAGTTCCCGCGTGAGAGTCTACGAGCAGTACTTC. Protein product: CASSSRVRVYEQYF.

The V call is TRBV4-2, the J call TRBJ2-3, with a possible D match to TRBD2 (5 bases). The V end was cut by 0 bases, the J end by 5 bases, with 18 bases between. The CDR3 length is 17 residues. The germline V gene encodes CDR1 LGHNA and CDR2 YNFKEQ. This CDR3 is CASSQDLRAPVGDTQYF. The CDR3 nucleotides read TGTGCCAGCAGCCAAGATCTGCGGGCGCCCGTGGGAGATACGCAGTATTTT.

The V gene is TRBV7-2, the J gene TRBJ1-6; possible D gene TRBD1, 5 bases. This CDR3 is built from 15 residues. CDR1 is SGHTA and CDR2 is FQGNSA in the germline V gene. The V end lost 1 base, the J end lost 9 bases, and 13 bases lay between the germline ends. CDR3 in DNA: TGTGCCAGCAGCTTAGGTTCCAGGGTGGGTTCACCCCTCCACTTT. This translates into CASSLGSRVGSPLHF. Combining the CDR3 with reference TRBV7-2 and TRBJ1-6 gives the whole variable domain GAGVSQSPSNKVTEKGKDVELRCDPISGHTALYWYRQSLGQGLEFLIYFQGNSAPDKSGLPSDRFSAERTGGSVSTLTIQRTQQEDSAVYLCASSLGSRVGSPLHFGNGTRLTVT.

The sample holds a few counts of this clonotype. The chain joins TRBV10-2 to TRBJ2-5; maybe TRBD1 (6 bases). V was trimmed by 2 bases and J by 2 bases, leaving 18 bases between them. Germline V gene lookup returns CDR1 WSHSY and CDR2 SAAADI. CDR3 length: 17 residues. The CDR3 reads CASSEPSTTGRQETQYF. The CDR3 DNA reads as TGCGCCAGCAGTGAGCCCAGCACCACAGGGAGACAAGAGACCCAGTACTTC.

There are a few counts of this clonotype. This chain uses TRBV4-3 with TRBJ2-7, with unresolved D. Per germline, CDR1 LGHNA and CDR2 YSLEER. The CDR3 consists of 15 residues. The V end was cut by 2 bases, the J end by 1 base, with 12 bases between. CDR3 in DNA: TGCGCCAGCAGCCAATTGTACGAGGAGTCCTACGAGCAGTACTTC. Protein product: CASSQLYEESYEQYF.

This clonotype turned up a few times. The genes are TRBV4-1 and TRBJ2-7, with a possible D match to TRBD1 (5 bases). Germline CDR1 and CDR2: MGHRA and YSYEKL. The V and J ends lost 0 bases and 3 bases respectively, with 12 bases between them. This CDR3 has 15 amino acids. The CDR3 sequence: CASSQDRLTGYEQYF. CDR3 sequence (DNA): TGCGCCAGCAGCCAAGATCGGCTTACAGGCTACGAGCAGTACTTC.